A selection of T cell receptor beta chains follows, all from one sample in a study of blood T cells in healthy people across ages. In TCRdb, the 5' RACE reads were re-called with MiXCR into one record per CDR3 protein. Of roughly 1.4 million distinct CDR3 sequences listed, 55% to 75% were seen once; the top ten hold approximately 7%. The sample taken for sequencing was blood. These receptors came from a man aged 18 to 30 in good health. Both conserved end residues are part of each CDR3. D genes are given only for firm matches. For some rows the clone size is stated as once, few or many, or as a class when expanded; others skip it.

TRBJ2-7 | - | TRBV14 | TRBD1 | TGTGCCAGCAGCAACTCAGGGGGCCATCAGTACTTC | CASSNSGGHQYF
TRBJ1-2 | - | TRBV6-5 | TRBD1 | TGTGCCAGCAGTTACTCGAACAGGGGGTATGGCTACACCTTC | CASSYSNRGYGYTF
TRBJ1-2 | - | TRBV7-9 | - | TGTGCCAGCAGCTTCGCGTCGGCCCGTTATGGCTACACCTTC | CASSFASARYGYTF
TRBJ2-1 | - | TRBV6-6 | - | TGTGCCAGCAGTTACTCGATCGAAGGACATGATGAGCAGTTCTTC | CASSYSIEGHDEQFF
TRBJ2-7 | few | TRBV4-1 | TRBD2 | TGCGCCAGCAGCCTCCAGGGAGGGGCCTACGAGCAGTACTTC | CASSLQGGAYEQYF
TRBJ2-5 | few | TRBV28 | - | TGTGCCAGCACTTTGGCAGGTGTACAAGAGACCCAGTACTTC | CASTLAGVQETQYF
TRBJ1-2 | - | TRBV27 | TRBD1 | TGTGCCAGCAGTCGATACAGGGGAGACTATGGCTACACCTTC | CASSRYRGDYGYTF
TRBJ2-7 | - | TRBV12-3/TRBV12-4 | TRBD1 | TGTGCCAGCAGTATGGGGACAGGACAGAAGTACTTC | CASSMGTGQKYF
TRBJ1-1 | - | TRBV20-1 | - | TGCAGTGCTGGGGGGACTGTGGGGGGGTATAACACTGAAGCTTTCTTT | CSAGGTVGGYNTEAFF
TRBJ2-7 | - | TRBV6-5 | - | TGTGCCAGCAGCCCAGGGGGGGGGATCTACGAGCAGTACTTC | CASSPGGGIYEQYF
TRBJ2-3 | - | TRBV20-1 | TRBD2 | TGCAGTGCTAGATCCCAAGCGGGGACAGATACGCAGTATTTT | CSARSQAGTDTQYF
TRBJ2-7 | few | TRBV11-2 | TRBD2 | TGTGCCAGCAGCTTAGATGGCAAGCGGGGCCTTTACGAGCAGTACTTC | CASSLDGKRGLYEQYF
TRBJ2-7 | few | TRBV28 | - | TGTGCCAGCCATGGGGGTGGCGAGCAGTACTTC | CASHGGGEQYF
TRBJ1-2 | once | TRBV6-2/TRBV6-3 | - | TGTGCCAGCAGTTCGCAGACAGGAGTTAACTATGGCTACACCTTC | CASSSQTGVNYGYTF
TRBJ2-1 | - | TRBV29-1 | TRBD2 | TGCAGCGTTGTGTCCAGCGGGGGAGGGAATGAGCAGTTCTTC | CSVVSSGGGNEQFF
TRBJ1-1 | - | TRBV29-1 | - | TGCAGCGGCAAATGGGGATTGAACACTGAAGCTTTCTTT | CSGKWGLNTEAFF
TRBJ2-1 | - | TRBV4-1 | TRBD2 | TGCGCCAGCAGCCAAGAGGAGGGGCGGCTAGCGGGCTACAATGAGCAGTTCTTC | CASSQEEGRLAGYNEQFF
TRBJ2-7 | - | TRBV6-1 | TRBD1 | TGTGCCAGCAGTGGATACAGGGGGCTCCACGAGCAGTACTTC | CASSGYRGLHEQYF
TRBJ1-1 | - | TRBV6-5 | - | TGTGCCAGCAGTGAGCAGGGTATAAAGAACACTGAAGCTTTCTTT | CASSEQGIKNTEAFF
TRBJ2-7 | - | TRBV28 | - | TGTGCCAGCACCCAGGGGGGGCCCTACGAGCAGTACTTC | CASTQGGPYEQYF
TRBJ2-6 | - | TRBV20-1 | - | TGCAGTGCTCCGTCGGGGCTAATGGAGTCTGGGGCCAACGTCCTGACTTTC | CSAPSGLMESGANVLTF
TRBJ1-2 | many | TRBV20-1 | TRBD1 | TGCAGTGCCCCCCGGGACAGGGGGTATGGCTACACCTTC | CSAPRDRGYGYTF
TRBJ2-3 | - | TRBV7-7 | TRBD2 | TGTGCTAGCAGCTTCGGGACTAGCGGGGGGACAGATACGCAGTATTTT | CASSFGTSGGTDTQYF
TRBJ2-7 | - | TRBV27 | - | TGTGCCAGCAGACTCTCTGGGAGCTCCTACGAGCAGTACTTC | CASRLSGSSYEQYF
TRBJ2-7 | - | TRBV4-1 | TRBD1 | TGCGCCAGCAGCCGACAGACAGGGCCCCACGAGCAGTACTTC | CASSRQTGPHEQYF
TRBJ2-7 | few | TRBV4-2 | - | TGTGCCAGCAGCCAACTTTACCGGGACCGCTCCTACGAGCAGTACTTC | CASSQLYRDRSYEQYF
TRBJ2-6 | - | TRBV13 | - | TGTGCCAGCAGCTTACAACTAGGGTTTGGGGCCAACGTCCTGACTTTC | CASSLQLGFGANVLTF
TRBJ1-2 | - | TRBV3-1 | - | TGTGCCAGCAGCCAACGAGGGGGGGCGTCTCGCGGCTACACCTTC | CASSQRGGASRGYTF
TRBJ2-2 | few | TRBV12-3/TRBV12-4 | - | TGTGCCAGCAGTTCGGTCGGAGCCACCGGGGAGCTGTTTTTT | CASSSVGATGELFF
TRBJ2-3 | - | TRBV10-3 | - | TGTGCCATCAGTGAGTCGAGACCGCCCGATACGCAGTATTTT | CAISESRPPDTQYF
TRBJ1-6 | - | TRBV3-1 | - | TGTGCCAGCAGCCAAGCGAAGAATTCTTGGGGCCTCCACTTT | CASSQAKNSWGLHF
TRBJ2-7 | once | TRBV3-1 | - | TGTGCCAGCAGCCAAGGGAGGACTGCGAGCTCCTACGAGCAGTACTTC | CASSQGRTASSYEQYF
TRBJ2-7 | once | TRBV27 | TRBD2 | TGTGCCAGCAGTCCCCGCACCCTAGCGGGGGGCCGGGACTCCTACGAGCAGTACTTC | CASSPRTLAGGRDSYEQYF
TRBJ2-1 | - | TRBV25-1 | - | TGTGCCAGCAGTGAAGGGGTTAGCAATAATTACAATGAGCAGTTCTTC | CASSEGVSNNYNEQFF
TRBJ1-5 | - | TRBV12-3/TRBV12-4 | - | TGTGCCAGCAGGTGGGACATCAATCAGCCCCAGCATTTT | CASRWDINQPQHF
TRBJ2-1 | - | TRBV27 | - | TGTGCCAGGGCCTTACTACAGCGTTGCAATGAGCAGTTCTTC | CARALLQRCNEQFF
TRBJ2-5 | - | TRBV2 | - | TGTGCCAGCCTACGAGGGACCAGGAAAGAGACCCAGTACTTC | CASLRGTRKETQYF
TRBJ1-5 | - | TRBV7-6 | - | TGTGCCAGCAGCTCCGAGGTTGGGAATCAGCCCCAGCATTTT | CASSSEVGNQPQHF
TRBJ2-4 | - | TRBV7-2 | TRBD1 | TGTGCCAGCAGCTTCAGACAGGGAAACATTCAGTACTTC | CASSFRQGNIQYF
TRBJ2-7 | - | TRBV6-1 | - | TGTGCCAGCAGTTGGAACCTCAGGGACTACGAGCAGTACTTC | CASSWNLRDYEQYF
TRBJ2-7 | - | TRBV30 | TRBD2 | TGCGCCTGGAGTGGGCTAGCGGGAGGTTTCGAGCAGTACTTC | CAWSGLAGGFEQYF
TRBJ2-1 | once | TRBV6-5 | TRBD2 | TGTGGCTCCAGCGGGGGTTCTCCCCACAATGAGCAGTTCTTC | CGSSGGSPHNEQFF
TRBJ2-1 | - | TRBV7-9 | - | TGTGCCAGCAGCTATCTCGGACCCTCGGGAGTCAATGGGCAGTTCTTC | CASSYLGPSGVNGQFF
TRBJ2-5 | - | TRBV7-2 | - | TGTGCCAGCAGCCCAGCGAACATTCAAGAGACCCAGTACTTC | CASSPANIQETQYF